One and the same sample provided the 14 T cell receptor beta chains below, sequenced in a study of T cells in Graves' hyperthyroidism and ophthalmopathy. Researchers took RNA transcripts and amplified the TCR beta CDR3 regions from them. The TCR CDR3 first-round RT-PCR relied on the HTBI primer set. TCRdb re-analysed the multiplex PCR reads in MiXCR, keeping a single row per CDR3 protein. The sample contains around 560,000 distinct CDR3 sequences, around 17% of which appear only once. Source material: blood. These receptors were collected from a woman aged 18-30 years with Graves' hyperthyroidism.

The chain has TRBV28 and TRBJ2-5; TRBD2 aligns across 13 bases. Per germline, CDR1 MDHEN and CDR2 SYDVKM. Unmatched junction bases numbered 3, after V lost 2 bases and J lost 0 bases. The length of the CDR3 is 17 residues. The DNA of the CDR3 is TGTGCCAGCAGTTTAGCACTAGCGGGAGGGGACCAAGAGACCCAGTACTTC. As protein: CASSLALAGGDQETQYF.

This clonotype was seen only a few times. The J gene is TRBJ1-3, the V gene TRBV11-3, with a tentative D call TRBD1 (6 bases). The CDR3 loop spans 15 amino acids. The germline V gene has CDR1 SGHNT and CDR2 YENEEA. V lost 9 bases, J lost 2 bases, and 17 bases lay in between. CDR3 region: CARRGRGVPGNTIYF. The CDR3 DNA follows: TGTGCCAGGAGAGGCAGGGGAGTACCTGGAAACACCATATATTTT. Together with reference TRBV11-3 and TRBJ1-3, the CDR3 gives the full variable domain: EAGVVQSPRYKIIEKKQPVAFWCNPISGHNTLYWYLQNLGQGPELLIRYENEEAVDDSQLPKDRFSAERLKGVDSTLKIQPAELGDSAVYLCARRGRGVPGNTIYFGEGSWLTVV.

The sample holds many counts of this clonotype. The CDR3 loop reads CASSEGYNSPLHF. CDR3 DNA sequence: TGTGCCAGCAGTGAGGGGTATAATTCACCCCTCCACTTT. The V gene is TRBV2, the J gene TRBJ1-6; D ambiguous. Between the trimmed V and J ends, which lost 3 bases and 4 bases, there was a span of 4 bases. This CDR3 spans 13 amino acids. The germline gives CDR1 SNHLY, CDR2 FYNNEI.

This clonotype was counted only a few times. The chain combines TRBV19 with TRBJ1-4; D is possibly TRBD1 (5 bases). Germline V lookup: CDR1 LNHDA, CDR2 SQIVND (reference sequence). Trimming left V 7 bases short and J 4 bases short, with 13 bases between. The CDR3 sequence is 14 residues long. The CDR3 spells CASTMPGYNEKLFF. CDR3 DNA sequence: TGTGCCAGTACCATGCCAGGGTATAATGAAAAACTGTTTTTT.

This clonotype was found many times. This rearrangement joins TRBV20-1 to TRBJ2-7, with D tentatively TRBD1 or TRBD2 (5 bases each). This CDR3 region has 13 residues. V was pared by 6 bases and J by 6 bases, with 18 bases between. Germline V gene lookup returns CDR1 DFQATT and CDR2 SNEGSKA (reference sequence). The CDR3 nucleotides are TGCAGTGCACCGGGGCAGGGAAGACGCGAGCAGTACTTC. This sequence encodes CSAPGQGRREQYF.

The V and J genes are TRBV7-6 and TRBJ2-6, with D tentatively TRBD1 (5 bases). This CDR3 has 18 amino acids. CDR1 is SGHVS, CDR2 FNYEAQ, per germline. Trimming left V 2 bases short and J 0 bases short, with 14 bases between. In DNA, the CDR3 is TGTGCCAGCAGCTTACTCCCAGGGTCGAACTCTGGGGCCAACGTCCTGACTTTC. Its protein is CASSLLPGSNSGANVLTF.

V gene TRBV14 combines with J gene TRBJ2-1, with TRBD2 matching over 14 bases. The V gene end was trimmed by 4 bases and the J gene end by 1 base; junction bases not matched to a gene: 6. Germline CDR1 SGHDN, CDR2 FVKESK. The CDR3 consists of 18 residues. As DNA, the CDR3 is TGTGCCAGCAGCCCGGGACTAGCGGGGGATGTGTCCTACAATGAGCAGTTCTTC. This translates into CASSPGLAGDVSYNEQFF.

A note on this clonotype: A much larger clone sits a single nucleotide away, making a read error possible. This rearrangement joins TRBV4-3 to TRBJ1-5; possibly TRBD1 for D (5 bases). The V gene's germline CDR1 is LGHNA and CDR2 YSLEER. The CDR3 is made up of 15 amino acids. The CDR3, as DNA: TGCGCCAGCAGCCAAGGCGTAGGGGAGTATCAGCCCCCGCATTTT. Translated: CASSQGVGEYQPPHF.

This clonotype has only a few counts. This CDR3 is CSVERQGIRGYTF. The DNA for the CDR3 is TGCAGCGTTGAGAGACAGGGAATACGTGGCTACACCTTC. The V gene is TRBV29-1, the J gene TRBJ1-2; 7 nucleotides match TRBD1. CDR1 SQVTM and CDR2 ANQGSEA come from the germline V gene. Trimming cost V 3 bases and J 7 bases; bases outside gene matches: 8. The CDR3 spans 13 residues.

This clonotype was observed many times. The chain uses TRBV24-1 and TRBJ2-7; 7 positions match TRBD2. Per germline, CDR1 KGHDR and CDR2 SFDVKD. The CDR3 sequence is 14 residues long. The V gene end was trimmed by 4 bases and the J gene end by 0 bases; junction bases not matched to a gene: 2. The CDR3, as DNA: TGTGCCACCAGTGACGGGGGGTCCTCCTACGAGCAGTACTTC. Its protein is CATSDGGSSYEQYF.

This clonotype was recorded a few times. The chain has TRBV6-1 and TRBJ2-1, with TRBD1 matching over 9 bases. The CDR3 has 16 amino acids. Germline-derived CDR1 and CDR2 are MNHNS and SASEGT. V lost 6 bases, J lost 5 bases, and 11 bases stayed unmatched. CDR3 region: CASRDASRDRDNEQFF. The CDR3 nucleotides read TGTGCCAGCAGGGACGCGTCCCGGGACAGGGACAATGAGCAGTTCTTC.

This clonotype was observed many times. V and J are TRBV6-6 and TRBJ2-1, with 11 bases identical to TRBD2. V dropped 0 bases and J dropped 2; count of bases not matched to a gene: 3. CDR1 and CDR2 from the germline V gene are MNHNY and SVGAGI (reference sequence). This CDR3 spans 17 amino acids. The CDR3 protein is CASSYSRLAGTYNEQFF. The CDR3 DNA sequence: TGTGCCAGCAGTTACTCCAGACTAGCGGGGACCTACAATGAGCAGTTCTTC.

This clonotype was seen many times. The chain links TRBV11-3 to TRBJ2-1; 13 nucleotides line up with TRBD2. The CDR3 runs 16 residues. CDR1 is SGHNT and CDR2 is YENEEA in the germline V gene. V lost 5 bases to trimming and J lost 7 bases; unmatched junction nucleotides: 8. CDR3 protein: CASSPRTSGSGNEQFF. In DNA, the CDR3 is TGTGCCAGCAGCCCAAGGACTAGCGGGAGTGGAAATGAGCAGTTCTTC.

This clonotype was recorded at least ten times. The rearrangement links TRBV12-3 or TRBV12-4 to TRBJ1-5; D gene uncertain. The CDR3 is made up of 13 amino acids. V dropped 6 bases and J dropped 1 base, with 7 bases sitting between them. CDR3 in amino acids: CASRSNSNQPQHF. In DNA form, the CDR3 reads TGTGCCAGCAGGTCGAACAGCAATCAGCCCCAGCATTTT.